The source of this T cell receptor (beta chain) is a study of cytomegalovirus exposure and HLA in healthy donors. The overall study: There were 350 to 450 genotyped donors. Of these, 81% fell in the genetic ancestry cluster associated with self-reported Caucasian donors. Whole-study results and caveats: The authors later linked a missense DCLRE1C variant to TCR beta V- and J-gene trimming.

With 5 bases removed from V and 8 bases from J, the gap between germline ends came to 18 bases. Germline V gene lookup returns CDR1 MGHRA and CDR2 YSYEKL. This CDR3 contains 14 residues. With respect to this clone: No antigen is known for it.

The primer mix had 60 Vbeta and 13 Jbeta primers. Using immunoSEQ multiplex PCR, the repertoire was profiled, and TCRdb retains in-frame clones only, with some absent. The sample has 150,000 to 200,000 clones; roughly 77% are singletons. Sequenced: PBMCs. This chain uses TRBV4-1 with TRBJ1-2, with D hard to call. The sequence came from a woman between 40 and 55 years old in good health and CMV-seropositive. CDR3 coding DNA: TGCGCCAGCAGCTCCCAGGCGGAGGTTGGAGGCTACACCTTC. Translating it yields CASSSQAEVGGYTF.